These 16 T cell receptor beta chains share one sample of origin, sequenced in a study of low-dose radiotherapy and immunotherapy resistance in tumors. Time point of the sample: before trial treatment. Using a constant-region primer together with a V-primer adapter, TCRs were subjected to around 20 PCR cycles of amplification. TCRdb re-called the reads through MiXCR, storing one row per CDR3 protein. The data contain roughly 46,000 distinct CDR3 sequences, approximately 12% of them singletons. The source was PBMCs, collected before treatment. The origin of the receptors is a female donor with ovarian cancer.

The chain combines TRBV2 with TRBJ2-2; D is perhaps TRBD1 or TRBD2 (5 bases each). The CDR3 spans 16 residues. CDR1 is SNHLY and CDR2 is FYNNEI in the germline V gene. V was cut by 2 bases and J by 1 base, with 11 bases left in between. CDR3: CASSEFGTENTGELFF. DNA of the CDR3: TGTGCCAGCAGTGAATTTGGGACCGAGAACACCGGGGAGCTGTTTTTT.

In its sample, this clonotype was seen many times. The CDR3 region is CASSRGGGTEAFF. CDR3 in DNA: TGTGCCAGCAGCCGGGGAGGGGGCACTGAAGCTTTCTTT. The chain uses TRBV3-1 and TRBJ1-1; possibly TRBD1 for D (6 bases). Germline CDR1 reads LGHDT; CDR2 reads YNNKEL (reference sequence). The CDR3 has 13 residues. With 4 bases removed from V and 4 bases from J, the gap between germline ends came to 10 bases.

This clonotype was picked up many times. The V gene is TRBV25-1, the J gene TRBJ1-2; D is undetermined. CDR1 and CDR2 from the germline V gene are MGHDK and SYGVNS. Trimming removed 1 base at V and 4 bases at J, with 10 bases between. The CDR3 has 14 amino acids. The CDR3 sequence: CASSEWARGYGYTF. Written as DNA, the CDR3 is TGTGCCAGCAGTGAATGGGCCAGAGGCTATGGCTACACCTTC.

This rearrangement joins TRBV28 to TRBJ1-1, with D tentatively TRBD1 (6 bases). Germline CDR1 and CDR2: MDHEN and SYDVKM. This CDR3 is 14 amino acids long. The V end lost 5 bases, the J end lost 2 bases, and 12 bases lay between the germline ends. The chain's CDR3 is CASSPTGHNTEAFF. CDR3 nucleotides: TGTGCCAGCAGTCCCACGGGACACAACACTGAAGCTTTCTTT.

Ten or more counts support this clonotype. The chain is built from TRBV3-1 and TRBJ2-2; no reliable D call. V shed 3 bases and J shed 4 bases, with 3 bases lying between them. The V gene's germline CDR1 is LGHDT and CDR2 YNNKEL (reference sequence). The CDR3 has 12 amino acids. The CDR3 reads CASSHSTGELFF. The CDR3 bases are TGTGCCAGCAGCCACTCCACCGGGGAGCTGTTTTTT.

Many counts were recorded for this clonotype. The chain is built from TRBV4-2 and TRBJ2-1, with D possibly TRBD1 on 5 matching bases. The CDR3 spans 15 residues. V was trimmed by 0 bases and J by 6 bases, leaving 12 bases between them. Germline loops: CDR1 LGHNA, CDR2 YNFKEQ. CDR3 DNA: TGTGCCAGCAGCCAAGACTACAGGCAAGGCAATGAGCAGTTCTTC. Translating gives CASSQDYRQGNEQFF.

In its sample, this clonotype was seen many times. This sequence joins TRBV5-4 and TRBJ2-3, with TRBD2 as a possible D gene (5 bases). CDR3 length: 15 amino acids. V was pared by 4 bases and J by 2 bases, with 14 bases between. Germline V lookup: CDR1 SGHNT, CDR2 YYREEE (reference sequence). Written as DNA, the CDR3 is TGTGCCAGCAGCCCCCGAGGGAGATACACAGATACGCAGTATTTT. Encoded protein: CASSPRGRYTDTQYF. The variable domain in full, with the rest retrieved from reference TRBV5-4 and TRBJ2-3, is ETGVTQSPTHLIKTRGQQVTLRCSSQSGHNTVSWYQQALGQGPQFIFQYYREEENGRGNFPPRFSGLQFPNYSSELNVNALELDDSALYLCASSPRGRYTDTQYFGPGTRLTVL.

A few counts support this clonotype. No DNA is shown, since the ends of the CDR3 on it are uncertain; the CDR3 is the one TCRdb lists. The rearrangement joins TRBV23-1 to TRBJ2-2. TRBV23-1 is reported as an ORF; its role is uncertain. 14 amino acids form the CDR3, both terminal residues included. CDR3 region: CASSQGPNRGAVFF.

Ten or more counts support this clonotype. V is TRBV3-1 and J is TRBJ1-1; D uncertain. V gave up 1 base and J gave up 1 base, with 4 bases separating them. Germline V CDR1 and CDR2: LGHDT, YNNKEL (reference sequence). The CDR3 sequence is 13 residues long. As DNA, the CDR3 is TGTGCCAGCAGCCAAGGCCGGAACACTGAAGCTTTCTTT. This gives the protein CASSQGRNTEAFF.

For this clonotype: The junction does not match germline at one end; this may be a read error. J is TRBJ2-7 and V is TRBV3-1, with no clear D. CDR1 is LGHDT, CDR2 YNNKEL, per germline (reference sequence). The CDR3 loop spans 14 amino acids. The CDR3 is CASSRTVGSQEQYF. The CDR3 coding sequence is TGTGCCAGTAGCCGGACCGTTGGATCCCAGGAGCAGTACTTC.

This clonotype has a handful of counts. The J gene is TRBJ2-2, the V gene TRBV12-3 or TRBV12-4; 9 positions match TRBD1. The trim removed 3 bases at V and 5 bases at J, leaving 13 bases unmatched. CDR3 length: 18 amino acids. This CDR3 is CASSFHQMGQGGTGELFF. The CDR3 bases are TGTGCCAGCAGTTTCCACCAGATGGGACAGGGAGGGACCGGGGAGCTGTTTTTT.

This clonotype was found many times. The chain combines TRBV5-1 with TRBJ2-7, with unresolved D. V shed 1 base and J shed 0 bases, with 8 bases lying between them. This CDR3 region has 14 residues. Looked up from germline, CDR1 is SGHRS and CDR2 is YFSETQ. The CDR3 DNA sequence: TGCGCCAGCAGCTTGTGGCAGGCCTCCTACGAGCAGTACTTC. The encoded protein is CASSLWQASYEQYF.

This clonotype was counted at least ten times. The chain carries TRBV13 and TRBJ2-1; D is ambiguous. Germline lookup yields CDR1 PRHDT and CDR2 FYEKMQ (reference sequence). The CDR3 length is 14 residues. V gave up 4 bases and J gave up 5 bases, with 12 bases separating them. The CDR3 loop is CASSWASTNNEQFF. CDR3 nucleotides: TGTGCCAGCAGCTGGGCCAGCACCAACAATGAGCAGTTCTTC.

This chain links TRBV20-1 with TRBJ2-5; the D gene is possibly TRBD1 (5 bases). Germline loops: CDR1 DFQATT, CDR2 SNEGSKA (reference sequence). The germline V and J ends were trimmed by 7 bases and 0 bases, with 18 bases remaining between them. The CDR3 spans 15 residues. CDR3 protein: CSVPDISEYQETQYF. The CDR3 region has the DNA TGCAGTGTTCCGGACATTTCCGAGTACCAAGAGACCCAGTACTTC.

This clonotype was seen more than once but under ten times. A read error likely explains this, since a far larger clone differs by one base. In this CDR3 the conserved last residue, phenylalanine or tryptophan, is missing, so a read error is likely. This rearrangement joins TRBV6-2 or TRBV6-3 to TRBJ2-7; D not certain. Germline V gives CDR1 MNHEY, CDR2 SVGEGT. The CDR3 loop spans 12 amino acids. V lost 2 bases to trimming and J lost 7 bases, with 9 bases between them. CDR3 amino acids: CASSYLGKEQYL. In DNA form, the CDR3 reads TGTGCCAGCAGTTACCTAGGGAAGGAGCAGTACTTA.

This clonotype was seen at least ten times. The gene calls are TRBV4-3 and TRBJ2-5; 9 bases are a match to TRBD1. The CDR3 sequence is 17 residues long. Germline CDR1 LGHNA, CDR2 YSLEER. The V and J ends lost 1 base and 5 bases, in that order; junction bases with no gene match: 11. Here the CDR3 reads CASSQGPDRGGWETQYF. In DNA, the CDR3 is TGCGCCAGCAGCCAAGGTCCGGACAGGGGAGGTTGGGAGACCCAGTACTTC.